The sequence of this T cell receptor beta chain was determined in a study of blood T cell repertoires in COVID-19. TCRdb keeps only in-frame clones here, not all; method: immunoSEQ multiplex PCR. The sample holds 25,000 to 35,000 clones, roughly 90% seen once. With 4 bases clipped from V and 6 bases from J, the junction kept 1 base outside the gene matches. Germline values: CDR1 MDHEN, CDR2 SYDVKM. The CDR3 has 15 amino acids. This chain uses TRBV28 with TRBJ2-1; 15 bases fit TRBD2. The sequenced sample was peripheral blood. The clonotype comes from a human donor in a cohort sampled during active COVID-19. The CDR3 spells CASSWGLAGGNEQFF. The CDR3 bases are TGTGCCAGCAGTTGGGGACTAGCGGGAGGCAATGAGCAGTTCTTC. Using reference TRBV28 and TRBJ2-1 for the parts outside the CDR3, the full variable domain is DVKVTQSSRYLVKRTGEKVFLECVQDMDHENMFWYRQDPGLGLRLIYFSYDVKMKEKGDIPEGYSVSREKKERFSLILESASTNQTSMYLCASSWGLAGGNEQFFGPGTRLTVL.